This T cell receptor (beta chain) was recorded in a study of cytomegalovirus exposure and HLA in healthy donors. General observations from the study: TCR beta chain V- and J-gene trimming was linked, in a later analysis, to a missense variant in DCLRE1C. CMV serostatus was the only immune exposure information that was available. There were some V segments, including TRBV6-2 and TRBV6-3, excluded as indistinguishable. Several top significant clusters appeared, in a later analysis, to be linked to common viral pathogens.

In germline, CDR1 is SGHVS, CDR2 FNYEAQ. This CDR3 contains 13 residues. Deletions cut 0 bases from V and 3 bases from J, with 3 bases between. 60 Vbeta and 13 Jbeta primers were used in PCR. Sequencing used immunoSEQ multiplex PCR; TCRdb keeps in-frame clones, though not all of them. The sample lists roughly 97,000 clones; around three quarters were seen once. This clone showed up just a few times. Its specificity is unknown. The chain carries TRBV7-6 and TRBJ1-3; D gene uncertain. Sequenced input: PBMCs. This TCR was recovered from a woman between 18 and 29 years old in good health and CMV-seropositive. For the CDR3, the DNA is TGTGCCAGCAGCTTAGCATATGGAAACACCATATATTTT. Residues: CASSLAYGNTIYF.